This T cell receptor (beta chain) was retrieved from a study of blood T cell repertoires in COVID-19. Study-level information: T cells, B-cell-depleted T cells, or PBMCs supplied cDNA or gDNA.

This table comes from immunoSEQ multiplex PCR, and its TCRdb copy is limited to in-frame clones, with some not included. Seen here are about 75,000 clones, about 88% observed once, and the top ten hold 15% to 20%. This clonotype originated in a human donor in a cohort sampled during active COVID-19. Input material: peripheral blood.

The CDR3 loop is CASSVGLAGGSGQETQYF. CDR3 nucleotides: TGCGCCAGCAGCGTAGGACTAGCGGGAGGTAGTGGCCAAGAGACCCAGTACTTC. This sequence joins TRBV5-1 and TRBJ2-5; 14 positions match TRBD2. The CDR3 has 18 amino acids. The junction had 9 bases not matched to a gene; V was cut back by 4 bases and J by 1 base. In germline, CDR1 is SGHRS, CDR2 YFSETQ.